This TCR beta chain was obtained from a study of blood T cell repertoires in COVID-19. Whole-study context: Specimens from acute and convalescent COVID-19 originated in the United States, Italy and Spain.

Sequencing used immunoSEQ multiplex PCR; TCRdb keeps in-frame clones, though not all of them. The sample records 100,000 to 120,000 clones, approximately 82% being singletons. The CDR3 has 14 amino acids. Germline loops: CDR1 MGHDK, CDR2 SYGVNS. V was clipped by 3 bases and J by 7 bases; unmatched bases: 5. This receptor was taken from a woman aged 80 or over with acute or convalescent COVID-19. The rearrangement links TRBV25-1 to TRBJ1-4, with TRBD1 matching over 7 bases. The material sequenced was peripheral blood. The CDR3 bases are TGTGCCAGCAGTGACGCGACAGGGCGTGAAAAACTGTTTTTT. Protein sequence: CASSDATGREKLFF.